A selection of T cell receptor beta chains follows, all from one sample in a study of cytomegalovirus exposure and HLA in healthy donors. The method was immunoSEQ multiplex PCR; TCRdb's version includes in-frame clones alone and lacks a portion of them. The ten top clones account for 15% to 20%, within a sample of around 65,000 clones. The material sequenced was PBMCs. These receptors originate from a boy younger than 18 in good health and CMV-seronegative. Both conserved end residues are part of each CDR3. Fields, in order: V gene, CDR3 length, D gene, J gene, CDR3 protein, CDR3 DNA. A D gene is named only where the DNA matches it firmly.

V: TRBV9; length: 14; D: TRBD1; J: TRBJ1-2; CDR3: CASSGEGTGHGYIF; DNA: TGTGCCAGCAGCGGAGAGGGGACAGGTCACGGCTACATCTTC
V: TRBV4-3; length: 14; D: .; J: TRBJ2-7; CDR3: CASSQGPVGSEQYF; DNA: TGCGCCAGCAGCCAAGGTCCGGTGGGCTCAGAGCAGTACTTC
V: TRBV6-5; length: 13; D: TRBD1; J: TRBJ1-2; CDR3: CASSLDRELGYTF; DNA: TGTGCCAGCAGCCTAGACAGGGAGCTAGGCTACACCTTC
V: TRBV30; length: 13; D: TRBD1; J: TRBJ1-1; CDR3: CAWDRGLWTEAFF; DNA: TGTGCCTGGGACAGGGGGCTTTGGACTGAAGCTTTCTTT
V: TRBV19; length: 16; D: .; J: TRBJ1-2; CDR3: CASSIVGRDTNYGYTF; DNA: TGTGCCAGTAGTATAGTCGGCAGGGATACTAACTATGGCTACACCTTC
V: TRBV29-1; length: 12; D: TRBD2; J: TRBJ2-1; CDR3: CSVESGGPEQFF; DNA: TGCAGCGTTGAGTCGGGGGGGCCTGAGCAGTTCTTC
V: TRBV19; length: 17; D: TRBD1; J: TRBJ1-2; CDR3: CASFYRDRGRRGYGYTF; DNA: TGTGCCAGTTTCTACCGCGACAGGGGGCGCCGTGGCTATGGCTACACCTTC
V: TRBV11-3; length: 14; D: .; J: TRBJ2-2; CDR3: CASSLGGNTGELFF; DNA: TGTGCCAGCAGCTTAGGAGGGAACACCGGGGAGCTGTTTTTT
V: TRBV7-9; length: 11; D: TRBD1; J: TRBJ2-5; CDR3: CASSSGQEQYF; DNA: TGTGCCAGCAGCTCGGGACAGGAGCAGTACTTC
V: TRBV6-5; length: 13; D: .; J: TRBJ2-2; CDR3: CASSYQNTGELFF; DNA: TGTGCCAGCAGTTACCAGAACACCGGGGAGCTGTTTTTT
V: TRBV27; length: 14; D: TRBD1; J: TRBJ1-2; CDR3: CASRSGTGDRGYTF; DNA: TGTGCCAGCAGATCCGGGACAGGGGATAGGGGCTACACCTTC
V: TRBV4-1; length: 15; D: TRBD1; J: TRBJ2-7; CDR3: CASSQRTGGPYEQYF; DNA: TGCGCCAGCAGCCAGAGGACAGGGGGGCCCTACGAGCAGTACTTC
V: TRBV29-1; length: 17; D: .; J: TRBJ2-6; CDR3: CSVEELTGRAGANVLTF; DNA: TGCAGCGTTGAAGAGTTGACAGGTAGAGCTGGGGCCAACGTCCTGACTTTC
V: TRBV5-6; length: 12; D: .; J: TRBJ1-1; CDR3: CASAWATTEAFF; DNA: TGTGCCAGCGCCTGGGCAACGACTGAAGCTTTCTTT
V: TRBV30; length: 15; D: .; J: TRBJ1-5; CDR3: CAWSVSPGEVQPQHF; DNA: TGCGCCTGGAGTGTATCCCCCGGGGAGGTGCAGCCCCAGCATTTT
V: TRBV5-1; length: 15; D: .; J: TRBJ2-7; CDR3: CASSLGHVSSYEQYF; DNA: TGCGCCAGCAGCTTGGGGCACGTTTCATCCTACGAGCAGTACTTC
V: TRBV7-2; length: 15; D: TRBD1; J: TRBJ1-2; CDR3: CASSLGGTGASGYTF; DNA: TGTGCCAGCAGCTTAGGAGGGACAGGGGCTAGTGGCTACACCTTC
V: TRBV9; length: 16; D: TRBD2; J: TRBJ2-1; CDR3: CASSAILAGPNNEQFF; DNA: TGTGCCAGCAGCGCCATACTAGCGGGGCCTAATAATGAGCAGTTCTTC
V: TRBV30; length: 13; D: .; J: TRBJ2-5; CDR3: CAWRGKGVETQYF; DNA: TGTGCCTGGAGAGGTAAGGGAGTGGAGACCCAGTACTTC
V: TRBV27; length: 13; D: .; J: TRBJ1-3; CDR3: CASSKAGGNTIYF; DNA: TGTGCCAGCAGTAAAGCCGGTGGAAACACCATATATTTT
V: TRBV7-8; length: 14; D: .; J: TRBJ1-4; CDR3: CASKAGTMSEKLFF; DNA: TGTGCCAGCAAGGCGGGGACGATGAGTGAAAAACTGTTTTTT
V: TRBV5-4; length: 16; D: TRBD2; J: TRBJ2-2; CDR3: CASSPPAGGLAGELFF; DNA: TGTGCCAGCAGCCCACCTGCGGGGGGATTAGCTGGGGAGCTGTTTTTT
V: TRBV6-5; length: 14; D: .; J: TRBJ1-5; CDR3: CASTPTGPGQPQHF; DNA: TGTGCCAGCACCCCGACAGGTCCCGGTCAGCCCCAGCATTTT
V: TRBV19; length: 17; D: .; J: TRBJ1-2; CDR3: CASSIRDNPFGDYGYTF; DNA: TGTGCCAGTAGTATCCGGGACAACCCCTTTGGGGACTATGGCTACACCTTC
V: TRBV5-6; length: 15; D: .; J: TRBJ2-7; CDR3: CASRGGRTGNYEQYF; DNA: TGTGCCAGCAGGGGCGGAAGGACGGGGAACTACGAGCAGTACTTC
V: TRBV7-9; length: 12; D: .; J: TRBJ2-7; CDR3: CASSATGYEQYF; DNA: TGTGCCAGCAGCGCCACGGGCTACGAGCAGTACTTC
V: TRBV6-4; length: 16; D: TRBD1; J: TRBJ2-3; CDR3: CASSGGDRASTDTQYF; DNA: TGTGCCAGCAGTGGTGGAGACAGGGCCTCCACAGATACGCAGTATTTT
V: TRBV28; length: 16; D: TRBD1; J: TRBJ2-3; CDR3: CASSFKGDRGRDTQYF; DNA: TGTGCCAGCAGTTTTAAAGGGGACAGGGGCAGGGATACGCAGTATTTT